This TCR beta chain derives from a study of control samples from healthy donors and cancer patients. Repertoires were generated with immunoSEQ multiplex PCR, while TCRdb's copy carries only in-frame clones and drops some. The table records under 450,000 clones, 80% to 95% of them present only once. CDR1 is DFQATT, CDR2 SNEGSKA, per germline (reference sequence). The CDR3 is made up of 11 amino acids. Trimming shortened V by 3 bases and J by 5 bases, and 8 bases separated the two germline ends. What was sequenced was PBMCs. The TCR was taken from a man in his forties or fifties with head and neck cancer. The chain uses TRBV20-1 and TRBJ2-7; no firm D call. CDR3 amino acids: CSASWSNEQYF. CDR3 nucleotide sequence: TGCAGTGCTAGCTGGTCCAACGAGCAGTACTTC.